The T cell receptor (beta chain) under discussion was sequenced for a study of identical twins. A template switching step contributed a universal primer site, while unique molecular identifiers were present in the cDNA. TCRdb used MiXCR to reprocess the 5' RACE reads, holding one entry per CDR3 protein. The table lists 430,000 or so distinct CDR3 sequences, approximately 24% of them singletons. Regarding the study as a whole: Not following the same donors, the study drew its conclusions from cross-sectional statistical analysis. Twins' excess sharing was less marked for out-of-frame beta sequences.

In this sample, this clonotype turned up a few times. Its antigen is not identified. The CDR3 loop spans 14 amino acids. Deletions cut 2 bases from V and 7 bases from J, with 12 bases between. The germline V gene has CDR1 DFQATT and CDR2 SNEGSKA (reference sequence). This sample was shared with a second study, whose subject was T cells expressing NK-cell markers.

Sequencing was carried out using CD4+ T cells sorted from blood. The rearrangement joins TRBV20-1 to TRBJ1-6; perhaps TRBD1 as D (5 bases). This TCR derives from a woman aged 18 to 35 in good health. CDR3: CSARWGPLNSPLHF. The DNA of the CDR3 is TGCAGTGCTAGATGGGGCCCCTTAAATTCACCCCTCCACTTT.